Listed here are 27 T cell receptor beta chains from one sample, sequenced in a study of cytomegalovirus exposure and HLA in healthy donors. Measured with immunoSEQ multiplex PCR; TCRdb has only the in-frame clones, and not every one. This table has approximately 230,000 clones, about 88% appearing once. The sample taken for sequencing was PBMCs. The receptors stem from a man in his late teens or twenties in good health and CMV-seropositive.

The gene calls are TRBV25-1 and TRBJ2-7; the match to TRBD2 covers 9 bases. The V segment lost 4 bases and the J segment 2 bases; nucleotides outside the gene matches: 6. The CDR3 has 15 residues. The V gene's germline CDR1 is MGHDK and CDR2 SYGVNS. CDR3 protein: CASSGGLAAAYEQYF. In DNA form, the CDR3 reads TGTGCCAGCAGTGGGGGACTAGCTGCTGCCTACGAGCAGTACTTC.

J is TRBJ2-3 and V is TRBV28; unclear D gene. This CDR3 has 14 residues. Looked up from germline, CDR1 is MDHEN and CDR2 is SYDVKM. Deletions cut 4 bases from V and 0 bases from J, with 8 bases between. As DNA, the CDR3 is TGTGCCAGCAGTTCGGCAGTGAGCACAGATACGCAGTATTTT. This encodes CASSSAVSTDTQYF.

The chain couples TRBV18 to TRBJ2-3; possibly TRBD1 for D (5 bases). The CDR3 sequence is 14 residues long. V dropped 5 bases and J dropped 4 bases, with 13 bases sitting between them. Germline assignment: CDR1 KGHSH and CDR2 LQKENI. The DNA for the CDR3 is TGTGCCAGCTCAGCCGCTGGGGCCGCAGATACGCAGTATTTT. This sequence encodes CASSAAGAADTQYF.

The sample holds many counts of this clone. This chain connects TRBV19 to TRBJ1-2; 7 bases are a match to TRBD1. This CDR3 has 15 amino acids. The V gene's germline CDR1 is LNHDA and CDR2 SQIVND (reference sequence). V lost 4 bases to trimming and J lost 8 bases; unmatched junction nucleotides: 13. The CDR3 DNA follows: TGTGCCAGTAGTAACGGACAGGTTCCGATGGGAGGCTACACCTTC. Its translation is CASSNGQVPMGGYTF.

The chain combines TRBV3-2 with TRBJ2-3. TRBV3-2 counts as a pseudogene. CDR3 length: 9 residues. This CDR3 reads CASRYTQYF. As DNA, the CDR3 is TGTGCCAGCAGGTATACGCAGTATTTT.

The chain is built from TRBV19 and TRBJ1-1; maybe TRBD1 (5 bases). The CDR3 runs to 16 residues. The ends were cut back, 7 bases at V and 2 bases at J, with 20 bases in the middle. The germline gives CDR1 LNHDA, CDR2 SQIVND (reference sequence). CDR3 DNA sequence: TGTGCCAGTATCCCAGAAAGGAGACAGCCCAACACTGAAGCTTTCTTT. This codes for CASIPERRQPNTEAFF.

The V gene is TRBV18, the J gene TRBJ2-5; D might be TRBD2 (7 bases). Trimming left V 2 bases short and J 1 base short, with 8 bases between. Germline values: CDR1 KGHSH, CDR2 LQKENI. The CDR3 consists of 14 residues. CDR3 loop: CASSPRGGQETQYF. CDR3 coding DNA: TGTGCCAGCTCACCAAGGGGGGGCCAAGAGACCCAGTACTTC.

The chain combines TRBV7-9 with TRBJ2-7; D uncertain. The germline V gene encodes CDR1 SEHNR and CDR2 FQNEAQ (reference sequence). V was cut by 2 bases and J by 5 bases, with 7 bases left in between. This CDR3 is 12 amino acids long. Here the CDR3 reads CASSLMGNEQYF. The CDR3 nucleotides are TGTGCCAGCAGCTTAATGGGGAACGAGCAGTACTTC.

This chain connects TRBV25-1 to TRBJ2-1, with D tentatively TRBD2 (5 bases). The CDR3 consists of 13 residues. V shed 9 bases and J shed 0 bases, with 9 bases lying between them. From germline, CDR1 is MGHDK and CDR2 SYGVNS. CDR3 sequence (DNA): TGTGCCAGTACCCGGGACTCCTACAATGAGCAGTTCTTC. Protein: CASTRDSYNEQFF. Full variable domain (remainder filled in from reference TRBV25-1 and TRBJ2-1): EADIYQTPRYLVIGTGKKITLECSQTMGHDKMYWYQQDPGMELHLIHYSYGVNSTEKGDLSSESTVSRIRTEHFPLTLESARPSHTSQYLCASTRDSYNEQFFGPGTRLTVL.

The chain carries TRBV27 and TRBJ2-7; TRBD1 matches 8 bases. V lost 3 bases, J lost 2 bases, and 9 bases stayed unmatched. The CDR3 is 16 residues long. The germline gives CDR1 MNHEY, CDR2 SMNVEV (reference sequence). The CDR3 DNA reads as TGTGCCAGCAGTTTGAAGCCCCGGACAGGGACCTACGAGCAGTACTTC. It encodes CASSLKPRTGTYEQYF.

The rearrangement links TRBV19 to TRBJ2-7; D perhaps matches TRBD2 (6 bases). The CDR3 covers 14 residues. V was shortened by 5 bases and J by 0 bases, with 11 bases between the two germline ends. Germline V CDR1 and CDR2: LNHDA, SQIVND (reference sequence). The CDR3: CASSFRDSSYEQYF. In DNA, the CDR3 is TGTGCCAGTAGTTTCCGGGACTCCTCCTACGAGCAGTACTTC.

The chain joins TRBV2 to TRBJ1-1; D is possibly TRBD1 (5 bases). CDR1 and CDR2 (germline): SNHLY, FYNNEI. The CDR3 extends over 13 amino acids. V gave up 4 bases and J gave up 3 bases, with 9 bases separating them. This chain's CDR3 is CASSAGTYTEAFF. The CDR3 nucleotides read TGTGCCAGCAGTGCCGGGACTTACACTGAAGCTTTCTTT.

The CDR3 is CASSFLAGSYEQYF. For the CDR3, the DNA is TGTGCCAGCAGTTTCCTAGCGGGAAGCTACGAGCAGTACTTC. J is TRBJ2-7 and V is TRBV28, with 9 bases lining up with TRBD2. This CDR3 spans 14 amino acids. Germline V gene data show CDR1 as MDHEN and CDR2 as SYDVKM. V dropped 3 bases and J dropped 3; count of bases not matched to a gene: 3.

CDR3 in DNA: TGTGCCAGCAGCCAGGGGGAACTAGCGGGAGATCTACAAGAGACCCAGTACTTC. Protein: CASSQGELAGDLQETQYF. V is TRBV11-3 and J is TRBJ2-5, with 11 bases fitting TRBD2. The CDR3 length is 18 residues. With 5 bases clipped from V and 2 bases from J, the junction kept 13 bases outside the gene matches. Germline V gene sequence: CDR1 SGHNT, CDR2 YENEEA.

In this sample, this clone turned up once. This chain uses TRBV5-1 with TRBJ1-1; TRBD1 is a possible D gene (5 bases). There are 15 residues in the CDR3. V lost 0 bases and J lost 1, with 10 bases in between. CDR1 and CDR2 (germline): SGHRS, YFSETQ. As DNA, the CDR3 is TGCGCCAGCAGCTTGGCCGCAGGGAGGAACACTGAAGCTTTCTTT. Its translation: CASSLAAGRNTEAFF.

This clone was detected only once. The V call is TRBV5-6, the J call TRBJ2-5, with a possible D match to TRBD1 (6 bases). The germline gives CDR1 SGHDT, CDR2 YYEEEE. The CDR3 sequence is 15 residues long. The V and J ends lost 0 bases and 1 base respectively, with 10 bases between them. This CDR3 is CASSLGGGLQETQYF. CDR3 nucleotide sequence: TGTGCCAGCAGCTTGGGTGGGGGCCTCCAAGAGACCCAGTACTTC. Full variable domain (missing parts from reference TRBV5-6 and TRBJ2-5): DAGVTQSPTHLIKTRGQQVTLRCSPKSGHDTVSWYQQALGQGPQFIFQYYEEEERQRGNFPDRFSGHQFPNYSSELNVNALLLGDSALYLCASSLGGGLQETQYFGPGTRLLVL.

V usage is TRBV5-6 and J usage is TRBJ1-2; 9 bases align to TRBD1. This CDR3 region has 12 residues. The germline CDR1 and CDR2 sequences are SGHDT and YYEEEE. Trimming cost V 3 bases and J 8 bases; bases outside gene matches: 2. The CDR3 DNA reads TGTGCCAGCAGCTGGACAGGGGAGGGCTACACCTTC. Encoded protein: CASSWTGEGYTF.

The J gene is TRBJ2-2, the V gene TRBV2, with TRBD2 matching over 9 bases. The CDR3 sequence is 14 residues long. Germline trimming cut 4 bases from V and 6 bases from J; bases unmatched to any gene: 3. Per the germline V gene, CDR1 is SNHLY and CDR2 is FYNNEI. CDR3 amino acids: CASSVKREAGELFF. CDR3 sequence (DNA): TGTGCCAGCAGTGTTAAGCGGGAGGCCGGGGAGCTGTTTTTT.

This rearrangement joins TRBV29-1 to TRBJ2-3; 9 bases agree with TRBD1. The CDR3 totals 15 residues. CDR1 SQVTM and CDR2 ANQGSEA come from the germline V gene. V trimming: 6 bases; J trimming: 5 bases; junction bases outside the gene matches: 12. The CDR3 DNA reads as TGCAGCGTCGGACTACAGGGGGCGCGAAAAGATACGCAGTATTTT. It is translated as CSVGLQGARKDTQYF.

This clone occurred a few times. The chain carries TRBV2 and TRBJ1-5; no definite D call. The CDR3 has 14 amino acids. V was pared by 6 bases and J by 0 bases, with 9 bases between. In germline, CDR1 is SNHLY, CDR2 FYNNEI. The CDR3 sequence: CASRQVSSNQPQHF. Written as DNA, the CDR3 is TGTGCCAGCAGACAAGTCAGTAGCAATCAGCCCCAGCATTTT.

As concerns this clone: Mismatch with germline at one junction end may stem from a read error. This chain joins TRBV30 and TRBJ2-7, with TRBD1 identical over 10 bases. CDR1 and CDR2 from the germline V gene are GTSNPN and SVGIG (reference sequence). This CDR3 is 13 amino acids long. CDR3 in DNA: TGTGCCGGGAGGGGGACAGGGGTAAGAGAGCAGTACTTC. Residues: CAGRGTGVREQYF. The variable domain in full, completed from reference TRBV30 and TRBJ2-7, reads SQTIHQWPATLVQPVGSPLSLECTVEGTSNPNLYWYRQAAGRGLQLLFYSVGIGQISSEVPQNLSASRPQDRQFILSSKKLLLSDSGFYLCAGRGTGVREQYFGPGTRLTVT.

CDR3 nucleotide sequence: TGTGCCAGCAGTCGCAGGGGCGCAGATACGCAGTATTTT. Residues: CASSRRGADTQYF. V and J are TRBV28 and TRBJ2-3, with a tentative D call TRBD1 (6 bases). Per the germline V gene, CDR1 is MDHEN and CDR2 is SYDVKM. Trimming cost V 5 bases and J 4 bases, with 10 bases left between them. The CDR3 runs 13 residues.

This chain links TRBV5-1 with TRBJ1-5, with 7 bases matching TRBD1. V lost 0 bases, J lost 1 base, and 4 bases stayed unmatched. Germline CDR1 SGHRS, CDR2 YFSETQ. This CDR3 has 16 amino acids. CDR3 bases: TGCGCCAGCAGCTTGGGGGGACAGAACAGCAATCAGCCCCAGCATTTT. This translates into CASSLGGQNSNQPQHF.

This clone has more than one count but fewer than ten. The V and J genes are TRBV19 and TRBJ2-2; possibly TRBD2 for D (6 bases). V was pared by 4 bases and J by 3 bases, with 12 bases between. Germline V gene sequence: CDR1 LNHDA, CDR2 SQIVND (reference sequence). The CDR3 has 15 residues. The CDR3 DNA reads as TGTGCCAGTAGTAGGGGACTCCTTTACACCGGGGAGCTGTTTTTT. It encodes CASSRGLLYTGELFF. Filled out from reference TRBV19 and TRBJ2-2, the complete variable domain reads DGGITQSPKYLFRKEGQNVTLSCEQNLNHDAMYWYRQDPGQGLRLIYYSQIVNDFQKGDIAEGYSVSREKKESFPLTVTSAQKNPTAFYLCASSRGLLYTGELFFGEGSRLTVL.

The J gene is TRBJ2-1, the V gene TRBV15, with D uncertain. CDR3 length: 13 residues. Germline V gives CDR1 LNHNV, CDR2 YYDKDF (reference sequence). Trimming left V 6 bases short and J 6 bases short, with 12 bases between. The CDR3 DNA reads TGTGCCACCAGGGTGACTTCCGGCAATGAGCAGTTCTTC. Protein sequence: CATRVTSGNEQFF.

The chain carries TRBV6-6 and TRBJ2-6; TRBD1 matches at 9 bases. This CDR3 region has 16 residues. CDR1 and CDR2 (germline): MNHNY, SVGAGI (reference sequence). The V gene end was trimmed by 5 bases and the J gene end by 0 bases; junction bases not matched to a gene: 2. The CDR3 region is CASSPGQGSGANVLTF. The CDR3 DNA sequence: TGTGCCAGCAGTCCGGGACAGGGCTCTGGGGCCAACGTCCTGACTTTC.

The chain is built from TRBV27 and TRBJ2-5; D uncertain. The CDR3 runs to 13 residues. The V end was cut by 3 bases, the J end by 1 base, with 6 bases between. From germline, CDR1 is MNHEY and CDR2 SMNVEV (reference sequence). This chain's CDR3 is CASSFGVQETQYF. The CDR3 DNA sequence: TGTGCCAGCAGTTTCGGAGTCCAAGAGACCCAGTACTTC.